One and the same sample provided the 28 T cell receptor beta chains below, sequenced in a study of identical twins. Each CDR3 protein is one row after TCRdb ran MiXCR on the 5' RACE reads. The data show 450,000 or so distinct CDR3 sequences, approximately 25% seen once. The same specimen was also included in a second study, on T cells expressing NK-cell markers.

What was sequenced was CD4+ T cells sorted from blood. These receptors were obtained from a woman aged 18-29 years in good health.

The genes are TRBV29-1 and TRBJ2-1; D not certain. V shed 5 bases and J shed 9 bases, with 11 bases lying between them. Germline V gives CDR1 SQVTM, CDR2 ANQGSEA. The CDR3 totals 11 residues. The CDR3 here is CSVRWEAEQFF. Here the CDR3 DNA reads TGCAGCGTTCGTTGGGAAGCTGAGCAGTTCTTC.

V and J are TRBV7-6 and TRBJ2-5; possible D gene TRBD2, 5 bases. The CDR3 length is 11 residues. Germline-derived CDR1 and CDR2 are SGHVS and FNYEAQ. Trimming removed 6 bases from V and 7 bases from J, with 9 bases in between. CDR3 nucleotides: TGTGCCAGCAGGGGCGGGTGGACCCAGTACTTC. This codes for CASRGGWTQYF. Full variable domain (rest looked up from reference TRBV7-6 and TRBJ2-5): GAGVSQSPRYKVTKRGQDVALRCDPISGHVSLYWYRQALGQGPEFLTYFNYEAQQDKSGLPNDRFSAERPEGSISTLTIQRTEQRDSAMYRCASRGGWTQYFGPGTRLLVL.

This clonotype was picked up a small number of times. This chain uses TRBV10-3 with TRBJ2-7; 8 nucleotides align to TRBD2. The V and J ends lost 7 bases and 7 bases, in that order; junction bases with no gene match: 6. This CDR3 is built from 12 residues. Germline V gene lookup returns CDR1 ENHRY and CDR2 SYGVKD. CDR3 coding DNA: TGTGCCATCACGGGAGGGCTGGGAGAGCAGTACTTC. It translates to CAITGGLGEQYF.

In this sample, this clonotype turned up a few times. V usage is TRBV9 and J usage is TRBJ2-7; TRBD1 matches at 9 bases. Germline CDR1 SGDLS, CDR2 YYNGEE. J lost 3 bases, V lost 4 bases, and 8 bases had no gene match. The CDR3 spans 15 residues. In nucleotides, the CDR3 is TGTGCCAGCAGCCAAGGACCGACAGGGGGCTACGAGCAGTACTTC. Protein sequence: CASSQGPTGGYEQYF.

J is TRBJ1-2 and V is TRBV3-1; 9 nucleotides match TRBD1. CDR3 length: 15 amino acids. The germline CDR1 and CDR2 sequences are LGHDT and YNNKEL (reference sequence). V trimming: 5 bases; J trimming: 8 bases; junction bases outside the gene matches: 12. CDR3 in DNA: TGTGCCAGCAGCGCGCCGACAGGGGGAGTTCGAGGCTACACCTTC. This encodes CASSAPTGGVRGYTF.

This chain connects TRBV7-8 to TRBJ2-7; D not certain. The ends were cut back, 5 bases at V and 6 bases at J, with 8 bases in the middle. The CDR3 extends over 11 amino acids. Germline values: CDR1 SGHVS, CDR2 FQNEAQ. CDR3 sequence reads: CASSPRSEQYF. The CDR3 coding sequence is TGTGCCAGCAGCCCACGTTCCGAGCAGTACTTC.

As DNA, the CDR3 is TGTGCCAGCAGTTTAGTCAGGAACACTGAAGCTTTCTTT. Protein sequence: CASSLVRNTEAFF. The rearrangement uses TRBV12-3 or TRBV12-4 and TRBJ1-1; D is ambiguous. CDR3 length equals 13 residues. The V gene lost 1 base and the J gene lost 1 base, with 4 bases spanning the gap.

The V call is TRBV20-1, the J call TRBJ1-5; the D gene is possibly TRBD1 (5 bases). V gave up 5 bases and J gave up 1 base, with 12 bases separating them. This CDR3 is built from 14 residues. In germline, CDR1 is DFQATT, CDR2 SNEGSKA (reference sequence). CDR3 nucleotides: TGCAGTGCTGCGAGGGGACCCAGCAATCAGCCCCAGCATTTT. This codes for CSAARGPSNQPQHF.

The chain is built from TRBV6-1 and TRBJ2-7; no definite D call. This CDR3 contains 13 residues. Per germline, CDR1 MNHNS and CDR2 SASEGT. Trimming shortened V by 6 bases and J by 1 base, and 10 bases separated the two germline ends. CDR3 bases: TGTGCCAGCAGGGGGTCAGGTTCCTACGAGCAGTACTTC. Protein: CASRGSGSYEQYF.

The chain combines TRBV20-1 with TRBJ2-1, with 7 nucleotides matching TRBD2. CDR1 and CDR2 (germline): DFQATT, SNEGSKA (reference sequence). The CDR3 extends over 13 amino acids. Trimming cost V 3 bases and J 6 bases; bases outside gene matches: 5. The CDR3 DNA follows: TGCAGTGCTAGCCTAGCGGCAGTCAATGAGCAGTTCTTC. As protein: CSASLAAVNEQFF.

This chain joins TRBV20-1 and TRBJ2-3; D ambiguous. V dropped 8 bases and J dropped 2 bases, with 11 bases sitting between them. This CDR3 is 12 amino acids long. CDR1 is DFQATT and CDR2 is SNEGSKA in the germline V gene (reference sequence). The CDR3 DNA reads as TGCAGTCCTCACGACCCCACAGATACGCAGTATTTT. Translated, it gives CSPHDPTDTQYF.

Only a few counts were recorded for this clonotype. The rearrangement uses TRBV20-1 and TRBJ2-3; tentative D call: TRBD1 (5 bases). The germline V gene encodes CDR1 DFQATT and CDR2 SNEGSKA (reference sequence). Between the trimmed V and J ends, which lost 0 bases and 9 bases, there was a span of 19 bases. This CDR3 is 15 amino acids long. The CDR3 spells CSARDGQSLAGTQYF. The CDR3 bases are TGCAGTGCTAGAGATGGGCAATCCCTTGCAGGGACGCAGTATTTT.

This clonotype was detected a few times. V is TRBV7-9 and J is TRBJ2-5; D gene uncertain. Looked up from germline, CDR1 is SEHNR and CDR2 is FQNEAQ (reference sequence). Trimming pared 2 bases from V and 2 bases from J, leaving 12 bases between. This CDR3 has 15 residues. In DNA form, the CDR3 reads TGTGCCAGCAGCTTAAAGGGTAGCTTTCAAGAGACCCAGTACTTC. As protein: CASSLKGSFQETQYF.

This clonotype was observed a handful of times. The V and J genes are TRBV6-2 or TRBV6-3 and TRBJ2-7; the match to TRBD2 covers 11 bases. The CDR3 spans 15 residues. Germline lookup yields CDR1 MNHEY and CDR2 SVGEGT. V gave up 6 bases and J gave up 4 bases; unmatched junction bases: 8. The DNA for the CDR3 is TGTGCCAGCAGAGGTAGCGGGAGGGCCAAATACGAGCAGTACTTC. It specifies CASRGSGRAKYEQYF.

The chain joins TRBV4-3 to TRBJ2-1; 12 nucleotides align to TRBD2. The germline V gene encodes CDR1 LGHNA and CDR2 YSLEER. The CDR3 length is 14 residues. V trimming: 6 bases; J trimming: 9 bases; junction bases outside the gene matches: 6. Here the CDR3 reads CASSLAGGGSEQFF. The CDR3 nucleotides are TGCGCCAGCAGTCTAGCGGGAGGGGGGAGTGAGCAGTTCTTC.

V usage is TRBV5-1 and J usage is TRBJ2-7; possible D gene TRBD2, 7 bases. Germline V CDR1 and CDR2: SGHRS, YFSETQ. Trimming took off 4 bases at V and 2 bases at J, with 13 bases between the two ends. The CDR3 length is 14 residues. CDR3 sequence reads: CASSHGRGPYEQYF. The CDR3, as DNA: TGCGCCAGCAGCCACGGGCGGGGGCCCTACGAGCAGTACTTC.

This clonotype occurred a few times. V gene TRBV7-8 combines with J gene TRBJ2-1; perhaps TRBD2 as D (5 bases). Germline lookup yields CDR1 SGHVS and CDR2 FQNEAQ. The ends were cut back, 2 bases at V and 6 bases at J, with 17 bases in the middle. The CDR3 length is 16 residues. DNA of the CDR3: TGTGCCAGCAGCTTAAGTTGGCTAGCTAGGGTCAATGAGCAGTTCTTC. Amino acids: CASSLSWLARVNEQFF.

The V gene is TRBV27, the J gene TRBJ2-1; 12 bases are a match to TRBD2. Germline V gene lookup returns CDR1 MNHEY and CDR2 SMNVEV (reference sequence). The CDR3 runs 20 residues. After removal of 2 bases from V and 9 bases from J, the junction contained 20 bases not matched to a gene. The CDR3 sequence is CASSLQGPAWTSGIRGEQFF. CDR3 sequence (DNA): TGTGCCAGCAGTTTACAGGGCCCCGCGTGGACTAGCGGGATTCGGGGTGAGCAGTTCTTC.

This clonotype was seen just once. The chain is built from TRBV2 and TRBJ2-1; maybe TRBD2 (5 bases). Trimming stripped 3 bases from V and 2 bases from J, with 11 bases between. The CDR3 is 15 residues long. Germline V gene data show CDR1 as SNHLY and CDR2 as FYNNEI. The CDR3 loop reads CASSDQRNTYNEQFF. The CDR3 nucleotides are TGTGCCAGCAGTGACCAGCGGAACACCTACAATGAGCAGTTCTTC.

The rearrangement uses TRBV6-5 and TRBJ1-3; D is unclear. CDR3 length: 14 amino acids. Trimming removed 0 bases from V and 3 bases from J, with 6 bases in between. Germline CDR1 MNHEY, CDR2 SVGAGI. The CDR3 DNA follows: TGTGCCAGCAGTTACTCCCGGGGTGGAAACACCATATATTTT. Translation gives CASSYSRGGNTIYF.

This clonotype was seen only once. This chain links TRBV6-2 or TRBV6-3 with TRBJ1-2; no clear D gene. The germline gives CDR1 MNHEY, CDR2 SVGEGT. With 8 bases removed from V and 10 bases from J, the gap between germline ends came to 23 bases. The CDR3 has 14 residues. CDR3 sequence (DNA): TGTGCCAGCGGACCCAAGACTGCAACTGAGGTCTACACCTTC. Protein sequence: CASGPKTATEVYTF.

This clonotype was seen more than once but under ten times. The CDR3 bases are TGTGCCAGCAGAGCCGGGACCACTTACAGGGGGCAGTTCTTC. Residues: CASRAGTTYRGQFF. The V gene is TRBV12-3 or TRBV12-4, the J gene TRBJ2-1, with 7 bases lining up with TRBD1. The length of the CDR3 is 14 residues. Trimming at V came to 6 bases and at J to 12 bases, leaving 14 bases not matched to a gene.

This clonotype was detected a few times. This chain links TRBV10-3 with TRBJ2-3; D gene unclear. This CDR3 is 11 amino acids long. The germline V and J ends were trimmed by 8 bases and 3 bases, with 6 bases remaining between them. The germline gives CDR1 ENHRY, CDR2 SYGVKD. The CDR3 region is CAIGQTDTQYF. CDR3 in DNA: TGTGCCATCGGCCAGACAGATACGCAGTATTTT.

This rearrangement joins TRBV6-1 to TRBJ2-2, with no clear D. Trimming took off 6 bases at V and 4 bases at J, with 18 bases between the two ends. CDR3 length equals 16 residues. Germline V gene sequence: CDR1 MNHNS, CDR2 SASEGT. CDR3 DNA sequence: TGTGCCAGCAGCAGAAAAGGCTCACCGGGCACCGGGGAGCTGTTTTTT. Encoded protein: CASSRKGSPGTGELFF.

The rearrangement uses TRBV2 and TRBJ2-2; a possible D gene is TRBD1 (5 bases). V was trimmed by 6 bases and J by 6 bases, leaving 8 bases between them. This CDR3 comprises 12 residues. Germline V gives CDR1 SNHLY, CDR2 FYNNEI. DNA for the CDR3: TGTGCCAGCAGATCAGGGTCCGGGGAGCTGTTTTTT. As protein: CASRSGSGELFF.

As to this clonotype: Germline is not matched at one junction end, which may reflect a read error. The chain has TRBV12-3 or TRBV12-4 and TRBJ1-1; D perhaps matches TRBD1 (6 bases). This CDR3 has 15 residues. CDR3 sequence: CASSPQGSLLKLLSF. CDR3 coding DNA: TGTGCCAGCAGTCCCCAGGGGAGTCTTTTAAAACTTTTATCCTTT.

The chain employs TRBV30 and TRBJ1-1, with a weak D call TRBD1 (5 bases). CDR1 is GTSNPN and CDR2 is SVGIG in the germline V gene (reference sequence). Trimming took off 3 bases at V and 0 bases at J, with 11 bases between the two ends. The length of the CDR3 is 14 residues. The DNA for the CDR3 is TGTGCCTGGAGGGGACTCGGCATGAACACTGAAGCTTTCTTT. It is translated as CAWRGLGMNTEAFF. Drawing the rest from reference TRBV30 and TRBJ1-1, the complete variable domain is SQTIHQWPATLVQPVGSPLSLECTVEGTSNPNLYWYRQAAGRGLQLLFYSVGIGQISSEVPQNLSASRPQDRQFILSSKKLLLSDSGFYLCAWRGLGMNTEAFFGQGTRLTVV.

V gene TRBV2 combines with J gene TRBJ2-5; D call uncertain. Germline CDR1 is SNHLY and CDR2 is FYNNEI. V dropped 8 bases and J dropped 3 bases, with 22 bases sitting between them. CDR3 size: 16 residues. In DNA, the CDR3 is TGTGCCAGCCTCGATCTCGGGTGGGCACATAAAGAGACCCAGTACTTC. This encodes CASLDLGWAHKETQYF. Using reference TRBV2 and TRBJ2-5 for the parts outside the CDR3, the full variable domain is EPEVTQTPSHQVTQMGQEVILRCVPISNHLYFYWYRQILGQKVEFLVSFYNNEISEKSEIFDDQFSVERPDGSNFTLKIRSTKLEDSAMYFCASLDLGWAHKETQYFGPGTRLLVL.